The 9 T cell receptor beta chains given below trace back to one sample, sequenced in a study of regulatory T cells in long-lasting Graves disease. Documented time point: newly diagnosed GD, antithyroid drugs for less than 3 months. Preparation of the TCR library used RNA extracted from PBMCs. The TCR beta library used iRepertoire HTBI primers with Arm-PCR amplification of CDR3. TCRdb fed the multiplex PCR reads into MiXCR, producing one record per CDR3 protein. The table lists about 470,000 distinct CDR3 sequences, around 15% of them singletons. This sample also appeared in a second study, on T cells in Graves' hyperthyroidism and ophthalmopathy.

The sequences come from peripheral blood mononuclear cells (PBMCs), collected at new diagnosis, from a patient treated with antithyroid drugs. The receptors here all came from a man aged 35 to 55 with Graves disease.

This clonotype was recorded many times. V gene TRBV28 combines with J gene TRBJ2-7; 8 positions agree with TRBD2. CDR1 is MDHEN, CDR2 SYDVKM, per germline. The CDR3 contains 15 residues. V was clipped by 5 bases and J by 3 bases; unmatched bases: 9. The CDR3 bases are TGTGCCAGCAGTCTTATGAGGACTAGCAGCTACGAGCAGTACTTC. Protein sequence: CASSLMRTSSYEQYF.

This clonotype was seen at least ten times. The chain joins TRBV11-1 to TRBJ2-7; unclear D gene. The germline CDR1 and CDR2 sequences are SGHAT and FQDESV (reference sequence). Trimming took 3 bases from V and 2 from J, leaving 8 bases between them. The CDR3 has 13 amino acids. CDR3 coding DNA: TGTGCCAGCAGCTTGATGCAAACCTACGAGCAGTACTTC. Its protein product is CASSLMQTYEQYF.

The gene calls are TRBV7-9 and TRBJ2-7, with 7 bases lining up with TRBD2. CDR1 SEHNR and CDR2 FQNEAQ come from the germline V gene (reference sequence). Losses at the gene ends were 4 bases for V and 6 bases for J; bases not matched to a gene: 9. CDR3 length: 14 amino acids. This CDR3 is CASSSPGAGTEQYF. Here the CDR3 DNA reads TGTGCCAGCAGCTCCCCGGGAGCGGGGACCGAGCAGTACTTC.

Note on this clonotype: At one boundary the junction diverges from the germline segment, which might be a read error. The chain couples TRBV3-1 to TRBJ1-1, with D perhaps TRBD1 (5 bases). Looked up from germline, CDR1 is LGHDT and CDR2 is YNNKEL (reference sequence). This CDR3 has 13 amino acids. The CDR3 region is CASSQERTLKLIF. The CDR3 DNA sequence: TGTGCCAGCAGCCAAGAACGGACACTGAAGCTAATCTTT.

The chain carries TRBV27 and TRBJ1-1, with D tentatively TRBD1 (5 bases). This CDR3 comprises 11 residues. Germline V CDR1 and CDR2: MNHEY, SMNVEV (reference sequence). V lost 5 bases and J lost 10, with 11 bases in between. For the CDR3, the DNA is TGTGCCAGCAGTGGATACACAGGAGCTTTCTTT. Its translation is CASSGYTGAFF.

The sample holds many counts of this clonotype. The CDR3 spells CASSPAGGVRGTQYF. CDR3 DNA: TGTGCCAGCAGTCCCGCCGGGGGAGTTAGGGGTACGCAGTATTTT. The chain is built from TRBV27 and TRBJ2-3, with D possibly TRBD2 on 6 matching bases. CDR1 MNHEY and CDR2 SMNVEV come from the germline V gene (reference sequence). This CDR3 is built from 15 residues. The V gene lost 5 bases and the J gene lost 8 bases, with 20 bases spanning the gap.

The V and J genes are TRBV2 and TRBJ2-7; D gene ambiguous. The CDR3 totals 13 residues. Trimming left V 10 bases short and J 5 bases short, with 18 bases between. CDR1 and CDR2 (germline): SNHLY, FYNNEI. This CDR3 reads CATSTESNDEQYF. The CDR3 nucleotides are TGTGCCACCTCGACTGAGAGTAACGACGAGCAGTACTTC.

As regards this clonotype: One base away lies a much larger clone, so this may be a sequencing read error. The chain employs TRBV20-1 and TRBJ2-4; the D call may be TRBD1 or TRBD2 (5 bases each). Germline V lookup: CDR1 DFQATT, CDR2 SNEGSKA (reference sequence). The CDR3 sequence is 14 residues long. The CDR3 coding sequence is TGCAGTGCTAGAGATCCAGCGGACAAAAACACTCAGTACTTC. The encoded protein is CSARDPADKNTQYF.

The chain combines TRBV28 with TRBJ2-4, with 10 bases fitting TRBD1. CDR1 is MDHEN and CDR2 is SYDVKM in the germline V gene. The CDR3 contains 21 residues. Trimming removed 4 bases from V and 1 base from J; junction bases left unmatched: 19. The CDR3 region is CASSSPRDRGRKVWAKNIQYF. The CDR3 nucleotides read TGTGCCAGCAGTTCTCCCCGAGACAGGGGGCGCAAAGTCTGGGCCAAAAACATTCAGTACTTC.